The next 21 T cell receptor beta chains were all read from a single sample in a study of T-cell reconstitution after alpha-beta-depleted transplantation in children. Unique molecular identifiers were used to barcode this TCRbeta library. TCRdb fed the PCR reads into MiXCR, producing one record per CDR3 protein. This table has roughly 490,000 distinct CDR3 sequences, roughly 10% appearing once. Source: PBMCs, mostly from graft donor cells, taken 180 days after TCRalphabeta/CD19-depleted stem cell transplant. These receptors all stem from a female patient under 10 years old who had a stem cell transplant for aplastic anemia, so the T cells may come from the graft donor.

In this sample, this clonotype turned up a few times. V usage is TRBV30 and J usage is TRBJ1-2; D might be TRBD1 (6 bases). With 3 bases removed from V and 4 bases from J, the gap between germline ends came to 12 bases. The CDR3 consists of 13 residues. CDR1 GTSNPN and CDR2 SVGIG come from the germline V gene (reference sequence). CDR3: CAWSVGTSYGYTF. The DNA of the CDR3 is TGTGCCTGGAGCGTAGGGACAAGCTATGGCTACACCTTC.

The rearrangement joins TRBV7-6 to TRBJ1-3; D possibly corresponds to TRBD1 (6 bases). This CDR3 spans 15 amino acids. Germline V gene lookup returns CDR1 SGHVS and CDR2 FNYEAQ. V was clipped by 6 bases and J by 2 bases, with 14 bases between them. CDR3 sequence: CASSSKGGTGNTIYF. As DNA, the CDR3 is TGTGCCAGCAGTTCCAAGGGGGGAACTGGAAACACCATATATTTT. Using reference TRBV7-6 and TRBJ1-3 for the parts outside the CDR3, the full variable domain is GAGVSQSPRYKVTKRGQDVALRCDPISGHVSLYWYRQALGQGPEFLTYFNYEAQQDKSGLPNDRFSAERPEGSISTLTIQRTEQRDSAMYRCASSSKGGTGNTIYFGEGSWLTVV.

The rearrangement links TRBV7-9 to TRBJ1-2; 10 positions match TRBD1. This CDR3 comprises 11 residues. Losses at the gene ends were 11 bases for V and 7 bases for J; bases not matched to a gene: 4. The germline gives CDR1 SEHNR, CDR2 FQNEAQ (reference sequence). The CDR3 sequence: CAGDRGSGYTF. For the CDR3, the DNA is TGTGCCGGGGACAGGGGATCTGGCTACACCTTC.

This clonotype was counted a few times. This chain connects TRBV5-1 to TRBJ2-3; 10 bases map to TRBD2. The CDR3 consists of 17 residues. The V segment lost 1 base and the J segment 1 base; nucleotides outside the gene matches: 6. Germline CDR1 SGHRS, CDR2 YFSETQ. CDR3 sequence reads: CASSLSAGLAGTDTQYF. Written as DNA, the CDR3 is TGCGCCAGCAGCTTGTCCGCTGGACTAGCGGGCACAGATACGCAGTATTTT.

The V and J genes are TRBV7-3 and TRBJ2-1, with D perhaps being TRBD1 or TRBD2 (6 bases each). V gave up 2 bases and J gave up 7 bases, with 12 bases separating them. CDR1 is SGHTA and CDR2 is FQGTGA in the germline V gene. This CDR3 is built from 14 residues. The CDR3 DNA follows: TGTGCCAGCAGCTTACCGGGGGCGACAAATGAGCAGTTCTTC. Translated, it gives CASSLPGATNEQFF.

This sequence joins TRBV16 and TRBJ1-6; D remains unclear. The germline V and J ends were trimmed by 0 bases and 10 bases, with 10 bases remaining between them. This CDR3 is 14 amino acids long. Germline values: CDR1 KGHSY, CDR2 FQNENV. The CDR3 bases are TGTGCCAGCAGCCAATCTAACAATCGATCACCCCTCCACTTT. Translation: CASSQSNNRSPLHF.

The rearrangement uses TRBV4-3 and TRBJ2-1, with 9 nucleotides matching TRBD2. CDR1 is LGHNA and CDR2 is YSLEER in the germline V gene. The CDR3 length is 17 residues. V was pared by 0 bases and J by 9 bases, with 12 bases of the junction left unmatched. The CDR3 DNA reads as TGCGCCAGCAGCCAAGATCGGGGGCTAGCGGGAACAAGTGAGCAGTTCTTC. This encodes CASSQDRGLAGTSEQFF.

This clonotype was recorded at least ten times. The chain links TRBV7-2 to TRBJ1-2, with no clear D. The germline V gene has CDR1 SGHTA and CDR2 FQGNSA. Trimming took off 0 bases at V and 0 bases at J, with 14 bases between the two ends. This CDR3 contains 17 residues. CDR3 coding DNA: TGTGCCAGCAGCTTAGCGTATAGAGTCAGCTCTAACTATGGCTACACCTTC. Amino acid sequence: CASSLAYRVSSNYGYTF. Together with reference TRBV7-2 and TRBJ1-2, the CDR3 gives the full variable domain: GAGVSQSPSNKVTEKGKDVELRCDPISGHTALYWYRQSLGQGLEFLIYFQGNSAPDKSGLPSDRFSAERTGGSVSTLTIQRTQQEDSAVYLCASSLAYRVSSNYGYTFGSGTRLTVV.

J is TRBJ2-1 and V is TRBV12-3 or TRBV12-4, with D possibly TRBD2 on 5 matching bases. CDR3 length equals 16 residues. Trimming pared 3 bases from V and 4 bases from J, leaving 16 bases between. The CDR3 DNA reads as TGTGCCAGCAGTTTTACTATGGCGGGTCCTTACAATGAGCAGTTCTTC. It is translated as CASSFTMAGPYNEQFF.

This clonotype was seen many times. The chain recombines TRBV5-1 with TRBJ2-5; maybe TRBD1 (5 bases). Trimming took 1 base from V and 5 from J, leaving 12 bases between them. The germline V gene has CDR1 SGHRS and CDR2 YFSETQ. The CDR3 is 14 amino acids. The CDR3 region has the DNA TGCGCCAGCAGCTTGAGGCAGGGTGAGGAGACCCAGTACTTC. Encoded protein: CASSLRQGEETQYF.

This clonotype was seen ten or more times. V gene TRBV5-1 combines with J gene TRBJ2-1; D unresolved. Trimming took off 0 bases at V and 12 bases at J, with 13 bases between the two ends. The CDR3 is 13 residues long. CDR1 SGHRS and CDR2 YFSETQ come from the germline V gene. DNA of the CDR3: TGCGCCAGCAGCTTGGCCTTTTTAACCATGCAGTTCTTC. It yields the protein CASSLAFLTMQFF.

The chain carries TRBV5-1 and TRBJ1-2; D call uncertain. The germline V and J ends were trimmed by 2 bases and 3 bases, with 17 bases remaining between them. This CDR3 comprises 16 residues. Germline CDR1 reads SGHRS; CDR2 reads YFSETQ. The CDR3 sequence is CASSFDIKALHYGYTF. In nucleotides, the CDR3 is TGCGCCAGCAGCTTTGACATAAAAGCCCTCCACTATGGCTACACCTTC.

Details on this clonotype: Germline and junction disagree at one end, which may indicate a read error. This chain uses TRBV6-1 with TRBJ2-6; possibly TRBD1 or TRBD2 for D (5 bases each). This CDR3 spans 15 amino acids. The germline V gene encodes CDR1 MNHNS and CDR2 SASEGT. The CDR3 DNA reads as TGTGCCAGCAGACCGACAGCCCCGGGACCTAACGGCCTGACTTTC. It is translated as CASRPTAPGPNGLTF.

The chain carries TRBV30 and TRBJ2-7; 8 bases agree with TRBD1. CDR3 length: 13 amino acids. Germline V CDR1 and CDR2: GTSNPN, SVGIG (reference sequence). The V and J ends lost 7 bases and 5 bases, in that order; junction bases with no gene match: 10. DNA of the CDR3: TGTGCCTCAAGGCCGGACAGGGTTAACGAGCAGTACGTC. Protein sequence: CASRPDRVNEQYV.

V is TRBV6-2 or TRBV6-3 and J is TRBJ2-3; 11 bases are a match to TRBD2. Trimming cost V 6 bases and J 1 base; bases outside gene matches: 3. Germline V gives CDR1 MNHEY, CDR2 SVGEGT. The CDR3 contains 15 residues. The CDR3 nucleotides are TGTGCCAGCAGGAGACTAGCGGGACGCACAGATACGCAGTATTTT. Translation: CASRRLAGRTDTQYF.

This clonotype was counted a few times. The chain employs TRBV9 and TRBJ2-1, with TRBD2 identical over 14 bases. This CDR3 comprises 15 residues. Germline V gives CDR1 SGDLS, CDR2 YYNGEE. V shed 4 bases, J shed 15 bases, and the junction held 12 bases outside the gene matches. This CDR3 is CASSPGTSGSGGWFF. CDR3 nucleotides: TGTGCCAGCAGCCCCGGGACTAGCGGGAGCGGGGGGTGGTTCTTC.

This clonotype was seen many times. The chain carries TRBV5-1 and TRBJ2-1, with a possible D match to TRBD1 (5 bases). Trimming removed 0 bases from V and 9 bases from J, with 13 bases in between. In germline, CDR1 is SGHRS, CDR2 YFSETQ. This CDR3 region has 14 residues. In DNA form, the CDR3 reads TGCGCCAGCAGCTTGGTGGCAGGGCAGGCTGAGCAGTTCTTC. It encodes CASSLVAGQAEQFF.

This clonotype turned up a few times. J is TRBJ1-5 and V is TRBV6-2 or TRBV6-3; D gene uncertain. This CDR3 is built from 16 residues. From germline, CDR1 is MNHEY and CDR2 SVGEGT. V gave up 8 bases and J gave up 0 bases, with 17 bases separating them. CDR3 DNA sequence: TGTGCCAGCGGTGAAAGCAAGCCATATAGCAATCAGCCCCAGCATTTT. It translates to CASGESKPYSNQPQHF.

This clonotype was counted ten times or more. The chain uses TRBV6-2 or TRBV6-3 and TRBJ2-5; D is uncertain. Trimming removed 4 bases from V and 5 bases from J, with 5 bases in between. The CDR3 is made up of 11 amino acids. From germline, CDR1 is MNHEY and CDR2 SVGEGT. The CDR3 loop is CASSSFETQYF. Here the CDR3 DNA reads TGTGCCAGCAGTTCTTTTGAGACCCAGTACTTC.

The rearrangement uses TRBV19 and TRBJ2-2, with TRBD1 identical over 10 bases. The germline CDR1 and CDR2 sequences are LNHDA and SQIVND (reference sequence). This CDR3 contains 15 residues. Trimming cost V 3 bases and J 4 bases; bases outside gene matches: 2. DNA for the CDR3: TGTGCCAGTAGTATGGGGACAGGGGTCACCGGGGAGCTGTTTTTT. Protein sequence: CASSMGTGVTGELFF. The complete variable domain, with remaining parts taken from reference TRBV19 and TRBJ2-2, reads DGGITQSPKYLFRKEGQNVTLSCEQNLNHDAMYWYRQDPGQGLRLIYYSQIVNDFQKGDIAEGYSVSREKKESFPLTVTSAQKNPTAFYLCASSMGTGVTGELFFGEGSRLTVL.

The rearrangement uses TRBV28 and TRBJ2-7; D might be TRBD1 (6 bases). Germline-derived CDR1 and CDR2 are MDHEN and SYDVKM. The CDR3 is 14 amino acids. V gave up 1 base and J gave up 3 bases, with 10 bases separating them. The CDR3 region has the DNA TGTGCCAGCAGTTTATACGGACAGAGCTACGAGCAGTACTTC. Protein product: CASSLYGQSYEQYF.